This TCR beta chain was sequenced for a study of T cells in Graves' hyperthyroidism and ophthalmopathy. This clonotype was detected ten times or more. Uncontrolled infection, other autoimmune disease, pregnancy or lactation led to exclusion. This CDR3 comprises 15 residues. Unmatched junction bases numbered 1, after V lost 5 bases and J lost 2 bases. Germline CDR1 is SEHNR and CDR2 is FQNEAQ (reference sequence). Regions amplified from RNA transcripts were the TCR beta CDR3 regions. RT-PCR in the first round (using the HTBI primer set) targeted the TCR CDR3. Each CDR3 protein gets one entry after TCRdb re-called the multiplex PCR reads with MiXCR. The data show approximately 520,000 distinct CDR3 sequences, around 20% seen once.

The chain is built from TRBV7-9 and TRBJ2-5, with 14 bases aligning to TRBD2. Specimen: blood. This TCR came from a man between 18 and 35 years old with Graves' hyperthyroidism. The CDR3 reads CASSRTSGGQETQYF. For the CDR3, the DNA is TGTGCCAGCAGCCGGACTAGCGGGGGGCAAGAGACCCAGTACTTC.